Listed below are T cell receptor beta chains from one sample, sequenced in a study of blood T cell repertoires in COVID-19. Some clones are missing from TCRdb's copy, which holds only in-frame ones; the method was immunoSEQ multiplex PCR. The data show a few hundred thousand clones, with about 90% seen just once and less than 3.5% held by the top ten. The specimen was peripheral blood. The receptors come from a woman aged 25-40 years with COVID-19, enrolled during active disease. Both conserved end residues are part of each CDR3. D genes are given only for firm matches. Clone size is given for some rows only: seen once, a few or many times, or a class if the clone is expanded.

V	J	D	size	CDR3	DNA
TRBV27	TRBJ1-2	TRBD1	.	CASSLGQGYGYTF	TGTGCCAGCAGTTTGGGACAGGGGTATGGCTACACCTTC
TRBV19	TRBJ2-1	.	.	CASSIAVGAPYNEQFF	TGTGCCAGTAGTATAGCGGTCGGTGCACCGTACAATGAGCAGTTCTTC
TRBV3-1/TRBV3-2	TRBJ2-7	.	.	CAMTPRRYEQYF	TGTGCCATGACCCCCCGGAGGTACGAGCAGTACTTC
TRBV28	TRBJ2-1	.	.	CASIPLGGGEQFF	TGTGCCAGCATCCCCCTGGGAGGCGGTGAGCAGTTCTTC
TRBV6-5	TRBJ2-3	.	.	CASSLLSRSTDTQYF	TGTGCCAGCAGTTTACTTAGCAGAAGCACAGATACGCAGTATTTT
TRBV7-2	TRBJ2-1	.	.	CASSLSTGPYNEQFF	TGTGCCAGCAGCTTAAGTACAGGCCCCTACAATGAGCAGTTCTTC
TRBV10-3	TRBJ1-1	.	.	CAITRIRNTEAFF	TGTGCCATCACTAGGATTCGGAACACTGAAGCTTTCTTT
TRBV29-1	TRBJ1-1	TRBD1	.	CSVIQGERTEAFF	TGCAGCGTCATACAGGGGGAGAGGACTGAAGCTTTCTTT
TRBV3-1/TRBV3-2	TRBJ1-1	TRBD1	.	CASSQDGQGYLYKPAFF	TGTGCCAGCAGCCAAGACGGACAGGGCTACCTTTATAAGCCGGCTTTCTTT
TRBV15	TRBJ2-1	TRBD1	.	CATSRHGQGTLNEQFF	TGTGCCACCAGCAGACATGGACAGGGGACTCTCAATGAGCAGTTCTTC
TRBV3-1/TRBV3-2	TRBJ1-2	TRBD1	.	CASSRPSGQGAYGYTF	TGTGCCAGCAGTCGCCCTTCCGGACAGGGAGCATATGGCTACACCTTC
TRBV20-1	TRBJ1-2	TRBD1	.	CSAHRQGAKTF	TGCAGTGCTCATCGACAGGGGGCAAAAACCTTC
TRBV27	TRBJ1-1	.	.	CASSWGGMNTEAFF	TGTGCCAGCTCCTGGGGGGGTATGAACACTGAAGCTTTCTTT
TRBV19	TRBJ2-7	TRBD2	once	CASSTSSGRAPYEQYF	TGTGCCAGTAGTACTTCTAGCGGGAGGGCTCCTTACGAGCAGTACTTC
TRBV7-2	TRBJ2-7	TRBD2	.	CASSPNPRLAGGPSYEQYF	TGTGCCAGCAGCCCAAACCCACGGCTAGCGGGAGGGCCATCCTACGAGCAGTACTTC
TRBV19	TRBJ2-2	TRBD2	.	CASRWAGVSGELFF	TGTGCCAGTAGATGGGCGGGAGTGTCCGGGGAGCTGTTTTTT
TRBV19	TRBJ1-6	.	.	CASRDWKAAAYNSPLHF	TGTGCCAGTAGGGACTGGAAAGCAGCGGCCTATAATTCACCCCTCCACTTT
TRBV27	TRBJ2-7	.	.	CASGSREPYEQYF	TGTGCCAGCGGTTCGCGGGAACCCTACGAGCAGTACTTC
TRBV30	TRBJ2-7	TRBD1	.	CAWSLGGTGAYEQYF	TGTGCCTGGAGTTTAGGTGGGACAGGGGCCTACGAGCAGTACTTC
TRBV11-2	TRBJ2-7	TRBD1	.	CASSFGQGVEQYF	TGTGCCAGCAGCTTTGGACAGGGGGTTGAGCAGTACTTC
TRBV5-4	TRBJ2-3	.	.	CASSLSGTDTQYF	TGTGCCAGCAGCCTTAGCGGCACAGATACGCAGTATTTT
TRBV27	TRBJ1-1	TRBD1	.	CATSDRGTGTEAFF	TGTGCCACCTCCGACAGGGGCACGGGCACTGAAGCTTTCTTT
TRBV12-3/TRBV12-4	TRBJ1-5	.	.	CASSLQGPQPQHF	TGTGCCAGCAGTTTACAGGGGCCCCAGCCCCAGCATTTT
TRBV5-1	TRBJ2-3	.	.	CASSLVPRATDTQYF	TGCGCCAGCAGCTTGGTTCCGAGGGCCACAGATACGCAGTATTTT
TRBV27	TRBJ1-1	.	.	CASKYLTGFTEAFF	TGTGCCAGCAAATACCTTACAGGGTTCACTGAAGCTTTCTTT
TRBV20-1	TRBJ2-1	TRBD2	.	CSASPSGTLNEQFF	TGCAGTGCTAGTCCAAGCGGGACTCTCAATGAGCAGTTCTTC
TRBV6-1	TRBJ1-6	TRBD1	.	CASSESATGGSRPLHF	TGTGCCAGCAGTGAATCTGCGACAGGGGGCTCTCGACCCCTCCACTTT
TRBV6-5	TRBJ1-2	.	.	CASSNSGQLYGYTF	TGTGCCAGCAGTAACTCTGGACAGCTCTATGGCTACACCTTC
TRBV4-1	TRBJ1-3	.	.	CASSQTGTGRNTIYF	TGCGCCAGCAGCCAAACCGGGACTGGGAGAAACACCATATATTTT
TRBV28	TRBJ2-1	.	.	CASTSRNEQFF	TGTGCCAGCACGTCGCGGAATGAGCAGTTCTTC
TRBV27	TRBJ2-4	.	.	CASSPPGVAKNIQYF	TGTGCCAGCAGCCCTCCGGGGGTTGCCAAAAACATTCAGTACTTC
TRBV23-1	TRBJ1-1	.	.	CASSPDTEAFF	TGCGCCAGCAGTCCAGACACTGAAGCTTTCTTT
TRBV28	TRBJ2-7	TRBD1	.	CASSTPTGGFEQYF	TGTGCCAGCAGTACCCCGACAGGGGGGTTTGAGCAGTACTTC
TRBV27	TRBJ1-2	.	.	CASSGPTGGNYGYTF	TGTGCCAGCAGTGGACCGACAGGAGGCAACTATGGCTACACCTTC
TRBV6-2/TRBV6-3	TRBJ2-6	TRBD2	few	CASSRSGRAFGANVLTF	TGTGCCAGCAGCCGGAGCGGGAGGGCCTTTGGGGCCAACGTCCTGACTTTC
TRBV19	TRBJ2-5	TRBD1	.	CASNDRGLAETQYF	TGTGCCAGTAACGACAGGGGGCTAGCGGAGACCCAGTACTTC
TRBV2	TRBJ1-2	TRBD1	.	CASSEPGGYGYTF	TGTGCCAGCAGTGAACCAGGGGGCTATGGCTACACCTTC
TRBV20-1	TRBJ2-1	.	.	CSVPQSGQGFF	TGCAGTGTTCCACAGTCGGGCCAGGGGTTCTTC
TRBV29-1	TRBJ2-7	.	.	CSVLVSFYEQYF	TGCAGCGTTCTAGTCAGCTTCTACGAGCAGTACTTC
TRBV28	TRBJ1-6	.	.	CASSLDRTTPLHF	TGTGCCAGCAGTTTGGACAGAACAACACCCCTCCACTTT
TRBV28	TRBJ2-3	TRBD2	few	CASSLGLAGSTDTQYF	TGTGCCAGCAGTTTGGGGCTAGCGGGATCCACAGATACGCAGTATTTT
TRBV27	TRBJ2-7	.	.	CASSLLGGSSYEQYF	TGTGCCAGCAGTTTATTAGGAGGCTCGAGCTACGAGCAGTACTTC
TRBV6-5	TRBJ1-4	TRBD1	.	CASSKNRGPNEKLFF	TGTGCCAGCAGCAAAAACAGGGGACCTAATGAAAAACTGTTTTTT
TRBV6-6	TRBJ2-4	TRBD2	once	CASSYSRELKNIQYF	TGTGCCAGCAGTTACTCGCGGGAGCTCAAAAACATTCAGTACTTC
TRBV28	TRBJ2-6	TRBD1	.	CASSLVDRSSGANVLTF	TGTGCCAGCAGTTTGGTGGACAGGAGCTCTGGGGCCAACGTCCTGACTTTC
TRBV18	TRBJ2-7	.	.	CASSPNRFSYEQYF	TGTGCCAGCTCACCGAACAGATTCTCCTACGAGCAGTACTTC
TRBV14	TRBJ2-2	TRBD2	.	CASSQAVRPSGRAVGELFF	TGTGCCAGCAGCCAAGCCGTTCGGCCTAGCGGGAGGGCCGTCGGGGAGCTGTTTTTT
TRBV6-5	TRBJ1-1	TRBD1	.	CASSYSGQLARAFF	TGTGCCAGCAGTTACTCGGGACAGCTGGCGCGTGCTTTCTTT
TRBV7-7	TRBJ2-3	.	.	CASSLLGGPTDTQYF	TGTGCCAGCAGCCTCCTGGGGGGACCCACAGATACGCAGTATTTT
TRBV15	TRBJ2-1	.	.	CATSPQLGGEQFF	TGTGCCACCAGCCCCCAACTAGGAGGTGAGCAGTTCTTC
TRBV11-2	TRBJ2-3	.	once	CASSLSGGVGTDTQYF	TGTGCCAGCAGCTTGTCCGGAGGAGTAGGCACAGATACGCAGTATTTT
TRBV5-1	TRBJ1-2	.	once	CASSLGGENGYTF	TGCGCCAGCAGCTTAGGGGGAGAGAATGGCTACACCTTC
TRBV5-1	TRBJ1-3	TRBD1	many	CASSLAWTGSGNTIYF	TGCGCCAGCAGCTTGGCGTGGACAGGATCTGGAAACACCATATATTTT
TRBV27	TRBJ2-5	.	.	CASSKTAPQETQYF	TGTGCCAGCAGTAAAACAGCCCCTCAAGAGACCCAGTACTTC
TRBV14	TRBJ2-7	.	.	CASSQVAYEQYF	TGTGCCAGCAGCCAAGTCGCCTACGAGCAGTACTTC